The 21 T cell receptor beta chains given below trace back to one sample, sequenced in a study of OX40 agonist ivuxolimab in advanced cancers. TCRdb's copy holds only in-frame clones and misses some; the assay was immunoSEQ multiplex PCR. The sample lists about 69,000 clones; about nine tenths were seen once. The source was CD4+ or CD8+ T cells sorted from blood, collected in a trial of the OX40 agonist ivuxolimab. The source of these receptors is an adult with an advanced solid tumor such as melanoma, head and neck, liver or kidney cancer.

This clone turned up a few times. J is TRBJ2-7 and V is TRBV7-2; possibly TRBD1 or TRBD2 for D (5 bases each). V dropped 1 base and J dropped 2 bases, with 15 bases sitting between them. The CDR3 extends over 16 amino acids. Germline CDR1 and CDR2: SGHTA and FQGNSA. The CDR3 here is CASSLVGAGPAYEQYF. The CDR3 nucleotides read TGTGCCAGCAGCTTAGTCGGGGCAGGACCCGCCTACGAGCAGTACTTC.

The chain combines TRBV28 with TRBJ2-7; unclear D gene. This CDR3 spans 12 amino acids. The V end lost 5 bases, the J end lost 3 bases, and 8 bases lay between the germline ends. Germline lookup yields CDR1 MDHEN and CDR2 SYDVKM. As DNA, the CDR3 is TGTGCCAGCAGTGCCGACAACTACGAGCAGTACTTC. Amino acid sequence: CASSADNYEQYF.

The CDR3 DNA sequence: TGTGCCAGCAGTGAATGGAGACAGGGCGACATTCAGTACTTC. This translates into CASSEWRQGDIQYF. J is TRBJ2-4 and V is TRBV6-1, with 7 nucleotides matching TRBD1. The CDR3 has 14 residues. J gave up 8 bases and V 2 bases, and 6 bases lay outside the gene matches. CDR1 is MNHNS and CDR2 is SASEGT in the germline V gene.

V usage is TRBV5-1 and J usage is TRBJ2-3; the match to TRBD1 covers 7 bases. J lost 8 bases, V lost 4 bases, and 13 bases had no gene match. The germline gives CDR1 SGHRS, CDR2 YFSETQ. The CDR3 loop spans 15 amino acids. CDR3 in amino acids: CASSPGQSVRVTQYF. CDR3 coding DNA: TGCGCCAGCAGCCCGGGACAGTCCGTGCGGGTTACGCAGTATTTT.

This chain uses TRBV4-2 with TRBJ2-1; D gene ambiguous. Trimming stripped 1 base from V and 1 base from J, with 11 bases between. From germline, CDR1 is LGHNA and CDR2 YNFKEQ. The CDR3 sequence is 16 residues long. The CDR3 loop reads CASSQALTRSYNEQFF. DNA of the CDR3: TGTGCCAGCAGCCAAGCGCTAACCCGTTCCTACAATGAGCAGTTCTTC.

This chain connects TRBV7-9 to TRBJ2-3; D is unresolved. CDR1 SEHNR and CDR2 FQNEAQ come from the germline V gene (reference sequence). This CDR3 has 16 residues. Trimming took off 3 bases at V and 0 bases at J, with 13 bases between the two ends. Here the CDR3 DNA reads TGTGCCAGCAGCTTGACCTTGGTGATGAGCACAGATACGCAGTATTTT. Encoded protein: CASSLTLVMSTDTQYF. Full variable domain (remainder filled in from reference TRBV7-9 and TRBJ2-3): DTGVSQNPRHKITKRGQNVTFRCDPISEHNRLYWYRQTLGQGPEFLTYFQNEAQLEKSRLLSDRFSAERPKGSFSTLEIQRTEQGDSAMYLCASSLTLVMSTDTQYFGPGTRLTVL.

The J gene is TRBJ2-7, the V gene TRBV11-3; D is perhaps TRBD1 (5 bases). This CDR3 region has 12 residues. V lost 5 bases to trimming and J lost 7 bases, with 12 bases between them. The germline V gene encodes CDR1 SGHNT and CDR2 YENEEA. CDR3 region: CASSGVNREQYF. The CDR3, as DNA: TGTGCCAGCAGCGGGGTTAACAGGGAGCAGTACTTC.

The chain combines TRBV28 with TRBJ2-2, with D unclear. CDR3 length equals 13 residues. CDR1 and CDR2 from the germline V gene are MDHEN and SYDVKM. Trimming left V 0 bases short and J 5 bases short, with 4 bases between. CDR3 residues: CASSLWRTGELFF. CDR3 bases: TGTGCCAGCAGTTTATGGAGGACCGGGGAGCTGTTTTTT.

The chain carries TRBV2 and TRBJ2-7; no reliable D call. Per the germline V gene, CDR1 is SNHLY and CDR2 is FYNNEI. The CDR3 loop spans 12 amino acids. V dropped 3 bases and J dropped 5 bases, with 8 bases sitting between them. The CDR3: CASSETRHEQYF. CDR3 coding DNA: TGTGCCAGCAGTGAGACCCGCCACGAGCAGTACTTC.

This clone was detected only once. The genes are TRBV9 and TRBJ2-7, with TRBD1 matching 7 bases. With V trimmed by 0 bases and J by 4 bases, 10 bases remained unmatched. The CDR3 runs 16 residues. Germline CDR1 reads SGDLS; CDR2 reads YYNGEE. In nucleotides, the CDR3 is TGTGCCAGCAGCGTAGCTCCCGGGACAGCCGTATACGAGCAGTACTTC. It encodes CASSVAPGTAVYEQYF.

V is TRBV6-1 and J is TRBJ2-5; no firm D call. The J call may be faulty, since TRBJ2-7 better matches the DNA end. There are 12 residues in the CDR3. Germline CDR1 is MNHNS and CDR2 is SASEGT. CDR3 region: CASRPLGDEQYF. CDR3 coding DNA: TGTGCCAGCAGGCCCCTGGGCGACGAGCAGTACTTC.

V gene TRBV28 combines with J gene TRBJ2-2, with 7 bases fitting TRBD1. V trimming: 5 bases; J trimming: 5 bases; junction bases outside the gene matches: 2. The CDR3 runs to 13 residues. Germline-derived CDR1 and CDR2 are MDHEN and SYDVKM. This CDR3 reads CASSTGQTGELFF. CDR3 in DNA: TGTGCCAGCAGTACGGGACAGACCGGGGAGCTGTTTTTT.

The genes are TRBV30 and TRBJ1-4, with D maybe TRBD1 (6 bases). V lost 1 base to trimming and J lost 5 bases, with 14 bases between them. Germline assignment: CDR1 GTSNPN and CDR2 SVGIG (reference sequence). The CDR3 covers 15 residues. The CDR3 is CAWSAIDRLNEKLFF. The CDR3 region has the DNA TGTGCCTGGAGTGCGATCGACAGGCTAAATGAAAAACTGTTTTTT.

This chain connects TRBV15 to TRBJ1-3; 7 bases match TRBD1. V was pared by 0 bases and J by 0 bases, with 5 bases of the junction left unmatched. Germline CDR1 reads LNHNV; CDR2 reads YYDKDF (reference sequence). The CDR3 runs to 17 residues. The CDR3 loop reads CATSRDPDRASGNTIYF. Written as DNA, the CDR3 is TGTGCCACCAGCAGAGATCCAGACAGGGCCTCTGGAAACACCATATATTTT. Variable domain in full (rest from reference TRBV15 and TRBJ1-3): DAMVIQNPRYQVTQFGKPVTLSCSQTLNHNVMYWYQQKSSQAPKLLFHYYDKDFNNEADTPDNFQSRRPNTSFCFLDIRSPGLGDTAMYLCATSRDPDRASGNTIYFGEGSWLTVV.

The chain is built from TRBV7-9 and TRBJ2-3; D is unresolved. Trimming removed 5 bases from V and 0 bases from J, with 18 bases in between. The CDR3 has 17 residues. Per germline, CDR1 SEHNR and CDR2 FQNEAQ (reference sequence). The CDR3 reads CASSLGRWATSTDTQYF. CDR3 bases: TGTGCCAGCAGCCTGGGTAGGTGGGCTACTAGCACAGATACGCAGTATTTT.

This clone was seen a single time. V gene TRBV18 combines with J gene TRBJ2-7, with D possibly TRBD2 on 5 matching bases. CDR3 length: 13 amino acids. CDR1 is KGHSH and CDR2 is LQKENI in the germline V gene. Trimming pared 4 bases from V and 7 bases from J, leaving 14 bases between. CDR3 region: CASSLPEDGEQYF. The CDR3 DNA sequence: TGTGCCAGCTCACTCCCGGAGGATGGGGAGCAGTACTTC.

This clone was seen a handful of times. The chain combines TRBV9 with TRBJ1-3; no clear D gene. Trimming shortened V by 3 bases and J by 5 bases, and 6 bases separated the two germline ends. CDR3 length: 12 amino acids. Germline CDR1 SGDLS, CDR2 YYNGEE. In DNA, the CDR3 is TGTGCCAGCAGCGAGTACAGAAACACCATATATTTT. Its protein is CASSEYRNTIYF.

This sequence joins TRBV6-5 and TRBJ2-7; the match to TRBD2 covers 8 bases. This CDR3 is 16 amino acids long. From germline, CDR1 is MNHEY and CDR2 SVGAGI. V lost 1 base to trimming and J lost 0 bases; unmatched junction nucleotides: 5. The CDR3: CASSYFWSGGSYEQYF. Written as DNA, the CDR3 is TGTGCCAGCAGTTACTTTTGGAGCGGGGGCTCCTACGAGCAGTACTTC.

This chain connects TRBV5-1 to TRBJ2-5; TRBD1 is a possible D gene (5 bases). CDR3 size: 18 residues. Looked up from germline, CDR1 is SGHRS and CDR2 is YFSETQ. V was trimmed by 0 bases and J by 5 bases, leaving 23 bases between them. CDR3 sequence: CASSLVPGRGLSRETQYF. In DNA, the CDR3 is TGCGCCAGCAGCTTGGTGCCGGGTAGGGGCTTATCTCGGGAGACCCAGTACTTC.

Here the CDR3 DNA reads TGTGCCAGCCCAACAGGTTCTGGAAACACCATATATTTT. It specifies CASPTGSGNTIYF. This chain uses TRBV18 with TRBJ1-3, with a tentative D call TRBD1 (5 bases). Germline-derived CDR1 and CDR2 are KGHSH and LQKENI. The CDR3 runs 13 residues. Trimming took off 8 bases at V and 1 base at J, with 9 bases between the two ends.

CDR3 loop: CAGGPSGTVHEQYF. The CDR3 nucleotides read TGCGCCGGCGGCCCTAGCGGGACGGTCCACGAGCAGTACTTC. This sequence joins TRBV10-1 and TRBJ2-7; 9 bases align to TRBD2. Germline V gives CDR1 WNHNN, CDR2 SYGVQD (reference sequence). The V gene end was trimmed by 11 bases and the J gene end by 5 bases; junction bases not matched to a gene: 13. This CDR3 contains 14 residues.